These 21 T cell receptor beta chains originate from one sample sequenced in a study of T cell repertoires in cytomegalovirus infection. TCRdb ran MiXCR on the reads and lists one entry per CDR3 protein. This table holds under 600,000 distinct CDR3 sequences, 16% found once. The sequenced material came from CD8+ T cells from PBMCs. These receptors originate from a human donor in good health (CMV status not recorded). Some clones in this sample may be carry-over from other donors' samples.

This clonotype was found many times. The chain uses TRBV5-6 and TRBJ2-1, with 7 bases lining up with TRBD1. The CDR3 has 16 residues. CDR1 SGHDT and CDR2 YYEEEE come from the germline V gene. V shed 4 bases and J 3 bases; nucleotides not matched to a gene: 10. CDR3 nucleotide sequence: TGTGCCAGCAGCGGGTGGGACAGAGCAATCTACAATGAGCAGTTCTTC. It yields the protein CASSGWDRAIYNEQFF.

V gene TRBV10-3 combines with J gene TRBJ1-1, with D unresolved. CDR3 length: 14 residues. V dropped 2 bases and J dropped 0 bases, with 7 bases sitting between them. Germline-derived CDR1 and CDR2 are ENHRY and SYGVKD. Here the CDR3 DNA reads TGTGCCATCAGTGAGAGGACGGTGAACACTGAAGCTTTCTTT. Its translation is CAISERTVNTEAFF.

Ten or more counts support this clonotype. This chain links TRBV7-8 with TRBJ1-1; D unclear. Trimming cost V 3 bases and J 4 bases, with 6 bases left between them. Per the germline V gene, CDR1 is SGHVS and CDR2 is FQNEAQ. The CDR3 is 12 residues long. The CDR3: CASSFHGTEAFF. CDR3 DNA: TGTGCCAGCAGCTTCCACGGCACTGAAGCTTTCTTT.

This clonotype was detected many times. The rearrangement joins TRBV11-2 to TRBJ2-1; no reliable D call. The V gene lost 1 base and the J gene lost 3 bases, with 13 bases spanning the gap. CDR3 length: 16 amino acids. Per germline, CDR1 SGHAT and CDR2 FQNNGV. CDR3 DNA: TGTGCCAGCAGCTTAGGAGCTGGGGTTTTCTACAATGAGCAGTTCTTC. Translation: CASSLGAGVFYNEQFF.

This clonotype was picked up one time. Because the CDR3 is missing its conserved closing phenylalanine or tryptophan, this is likely a read error. The DNA is left out, because the CDR3 cannot be placed on it with certainty; the CDR3 is given as TCRdb lists it. The chain couples TRBV2 to TRBJ1-2; TRBD1 is the table's D call and was not checked against the DNA. The germline V gene encodes CDR1 SNHLY and CDR2 FYNNEI. The CDR3 totals 14 residues, both ends included. CDR3 region: CASSEGSLNYVYTL.

This clonotype was observed a few times. CDR3 coding DNA: TGCGCCAGCAGCCAAGTGAGCAGGGGAGGGTCAGATACGCAGTATTTT. Its translation is CASSQVSRGGSDTQYF. V and J are TRBV4-1 and TRBJ2-3; D is perhaps TRBD2 (7 bases). V was shortened by 1 base and J by 4 bases, with 15 bases between the two germline ends. The CDR3 sequence is 16 residues long. Germline CDR1 is MGHRA and CDR2 is YSYEKL.

This clonotype was recorded at least ten times. The chain has TRBV28 and TRBJ2-3; 8 nucleotides line up with TRBD2. The CDR3 runs 14 residues. The germline V gene encodes CDR1 MDHEN and CDR2 SYDVKM. The trim removed 8 bases at V and 5 bases at J, leaving 9 bases unmatched. The CDR3 loop reads CASPRGGIQDTQYF. The CDR3 coding sequence is TGTGCCAGCCCTCGGGGGGGGATTCAAGATACGCAGTATTTT.

This clonotype came up many times. The chain is built from TRBV7-6 and TRBJ2-5; 9 nucleotides line up with TRBD2. This CDR3 has 16 amino acids. With V trimmed by 3 bases and J by 3 bases, 8 bases remained unmatched. Germline CDR1 reads SGHVS; CDR2 reads FNYEAQ. The CDR3 spells CASSLRAGGREETQYF. The DNA of the CDR3 is TGTGCCAGCAGCTTGAGAGCGGGGGGTCGGGAAGAGACCCAGTACTTC.

The CDR3 DNA is TGCGCCAGCAGCCGAGGGGTCCATAGCACAGATACGCAGTATTTT. Its protein is CASSRGVHSTDTQYF. This sequence joins TRBV4-1 and TRBJ2-3, with D perhaps TRBD1 or TRBD2 (5 bases each). The CDR3 has 15 residues. The V end lost 4 bases, the J end lost 0 bases, and 11 bases lay between the germline ends. Germline V CDR1 and CDR2: MGHRA, YSYEKL.

This clonotype was seen repeatedly, ten times or more. V and J are TRBV7-9 and TRBJ2-7; 9 nucleotides match TRBD1. This CDR3 region has 13 residues. Germline trimming cut 5 bases from V and 4 bases from J; bases unmatched to any gene: 3. The germline V gene encodes CDR1 SEHNR and CDR2 FQNEAQ (reference sequence). This chain's CDR3 is CASSAGTGYEQYF. The CDR3, as DNA: TGTGCCAGCAGCGCCGGGACAGGGTACGAGCAGTACTTC.

As concerns this clonotype: Just one base apart from a much larger clone, this may be a read error. The conserved final phenylalanine or tryptophan is absent from the CDR3, which likely points to a read error. The rearrangement uses TRBV11-3 and TRBJ2-1; 10 positions agree with TRBD2. V shed 0 bases, J shed 10 bases, and the junction held 6 bases outside the gene matches. This CDR3 comprises 15 residues. Germline CDR1 SGHNT, CDR2 YENEEA. CDR3 loop: CASSLDRGSGGEQFL. The CDR3 nucleotides read TGTGCCAGCAGCTTAGATCGTGGTAGCGGGGGGGAGCAGTTCCTC.

This clonotype appeared many times. The J gene is TRBJ2-7, the V gene TRBV27; unclear D gene. The V end was cut by 1 base, the J end by 0 bases, with 7 bases between. The CDR3 contains 14 residues. Per germline, CDR1 MNHEY and CDR2 SMNVEV (reference sequence). CDR3 nucleotide sequence: TGTGCCAGCAGTTTATTGGGGAACTCCTACGAGCAGTACTTC. Protein product: CASSLLGNSYEQYF.

In this sample, this clonotype turned up a few times. V and J are TRBV6-1 and TRBJ1-1; D is undetermined. Trimming removed 10 bases at V and 3 bases at J, with 18 bases between. Germline values: CDR1 MNHNS, CDR2 SASEGT. The CDR3 consists of 14 residues. The CDR3 DNA sequence: TGTGCCACCAGAGCGAGGGAGACTGACACTGAAGCTTTCTTT. This encodes CATRARETDTEAFF.

This clonotype has at least ten counts. This chain connects TRBV27 to TRBJ2-6, with D unclear. Trimming shortened V by 4 bases and J by 0 bases, and 1 base separated the two germline ends. CDR3 size: 13 residues. CDR1 is MNHEY, CDR2 SMNVEV, per germline (reference sequence). DNA of the CDR3: TGTGCCAGCAGTTACTCTGGGGCCAACGTCCTGACTTTC. Residues: CASSYSGANVLTF.

The V call is TRBV6-2 or TRBV6-3, the J call TRBJ1-2; D gene unclear. V gave up 7 bases and J gave up 4 bases, with 19 bases separating them. CDR3 size: 15 residues. The germline V gene has CDR1 MNHEY and CDR2 SVGEGT. CDR3 in amino acids: CASIGYGRDSYGYTF. CDR3 sequence (DNA): TGTGCCAGCATCGGATACGGACGGGATAGCTATGGCTACACCTTC.

This clonotype was counted between two and nine times. The V call is TRBV11-1, the J call TRBJ1-1; the D gene is possibly TRBD1 (5 bases). The CDR3 consists of 15 residues. CDR1 is SGHAT and CDR2 is FQDESV in the germline V gene (reference sequence). With 1 base removed from V and 3 bases from J, the gap between germline ends came to 12 bases. The CDR3 sequence is CASSLDGASYTEAFF. CDR3 sequence (DNA): TGTGCCAGCAGCTTAGATGGGGCGTCTTACACTGAAGCTTTCTTT.

There are many counts of this clonotype. The genes are TRBV7-2 and TRBJ2-1; D may be TRBD1 or TRBD2 (5 bases each). V was shortened by 4 bases and J by 7 bases, with 11 bases between the two germline ends. The germline V gene has CDR1 SGHTA and CDR2 FQGNSA. The CDR3 has 13 residues. This CDR3 is CASSSMGENEQFF. Written as DNA, the CDR3 is TGTGCCAGCAGCTCGATGGGGGAGAATGAGCAGTTCTTC.

This clonotype was counted a few times. The gene calls are TRBV5-1 and TRBJ2-7; D tentatively fits TRBD1 or TRBD2 (5 bases each). Per the germline V gene, CDR1 is SGHRS and CDR2 is YFSETQ. V lost 0 bases and J 5 bases, leaving 12 bases between the germline ends. The CDR3 contains 14 residues. The CDR3: CASSLVEGPNEQYF. The DNA of the CDR3 is TGCGCCAGCAGCTTGGTAGAGGGGCCTAACGAGCAGTACTTC.

The chain has TRBV2 and TRBJ2-3; weak D call: TRBD2 (6 bases). Trimming took 9 bases from V and 0 from J, leaving 19 bases between them. This CDR3 contains 16 residues. Germline CDR1 reads SNHLY; CDR2 reads FYNNEI. For the CDR3, the DNA is TGTGCCAGTACGCGGGACTTCTCTTATAGCACAGATACGCAGTATTTT. Protein: CASTRDFSYSTDTQYF.

On this clonotype itself: The junction does not match germline at one end; this may be a read error. The genes are TRBV27 and TRBJ1-1, with 7 bases identical to TRBD1. CDR1 and CDR2 (germline): MNHEY, SMNVEV (reference sequence). This CDR3 region has 15 residues. The CDR3, as DNA: TGTGCCAGCAGTCTATCAGGGACAGCCTCCAACGAAGCTTTCTTT. Protein: CASSLSGTASNEAFF.

This clonotype appeared many times. The V and J genes are TRBV28 and TRBJ1-1, with unresolved D. Germline lookup yields CDR1 MDHEN and CDR2 SYDVKM. Trimming left V 1 base short and J 4 bases short, with 16 bases between. There are 16 residues in the CDR3. CDR3 nucleotide sequence: TGTGCCAGCAGTTTATCCCTTTCGTCCCGGCGCACTGAAGCTTTCTTT. Translated: CASSLSLSSRRTEAFF.